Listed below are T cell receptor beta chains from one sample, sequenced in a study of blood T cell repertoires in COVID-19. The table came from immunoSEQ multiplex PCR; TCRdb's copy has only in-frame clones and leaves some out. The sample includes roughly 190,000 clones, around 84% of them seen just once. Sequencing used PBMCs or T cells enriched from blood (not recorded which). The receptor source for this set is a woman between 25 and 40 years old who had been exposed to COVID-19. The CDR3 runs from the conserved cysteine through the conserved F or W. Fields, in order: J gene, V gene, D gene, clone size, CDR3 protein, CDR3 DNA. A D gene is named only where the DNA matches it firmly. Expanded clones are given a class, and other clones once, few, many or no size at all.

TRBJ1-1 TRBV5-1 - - CASSLGLHANTEAFF TGCGCCAGCAGCTTGGGGTTACACGCGAACACTGAAGCTTTCTTT
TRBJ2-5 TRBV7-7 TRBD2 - CASSLGLAGGQETQYF TGTGCCAGCAGCTTAGGACTAGCGGGGGGGCAAGAGACCCAGTACTTC
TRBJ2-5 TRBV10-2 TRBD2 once CASSGERGDQETQYF TGCGCCAGCAGTGGAGAGCGGGGAGACCAAGAGACCCAGTACTTC
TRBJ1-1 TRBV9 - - CASSDGGPRPTEAFF TGTGCCAGCAGCGATGGGGGCCCTAGACCCACTGAAGCTTTCTTT
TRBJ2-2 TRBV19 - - CASSIGGGRGTGELFF TGTGCCAGTAGTATTGGGGGAGGTAGGGGCACCGGGGAGCTGTTTTTT
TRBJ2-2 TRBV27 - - CANRDTTGELFF TGTGCCAACCGGGACACCACCGGGGAGCTGTTTTTT
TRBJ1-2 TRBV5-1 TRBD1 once CASSLGRGPTNYGYTF TGCGCCAGCAGCTTGGGCAGGGGGCCCACTAACTATGGCTACACCTTC
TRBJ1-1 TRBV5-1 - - CASSGNLQGNTEAFF TGCGCCAGCAGCGGAAACCTACAGGGAAACACTGAAGCTTTCTTT
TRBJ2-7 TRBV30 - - CAWSPTLPPAREQYF TGTGCCTGGAGTCCGACTTTGCCCCCGGCTAGGGAGCAGTACTTC
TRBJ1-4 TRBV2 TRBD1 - CASSEVGTANEKLFF TGTGCCAGCAGTGAAGTCGGGACAGCAAATGAAAAACTGTTTTTT
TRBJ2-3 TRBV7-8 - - CASSNPVGGTDTQYF TGTGCCAGCAGCAACCCAGTAGGCGGGACAGATACGCAGTATTTT
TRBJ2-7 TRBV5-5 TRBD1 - CASSVRDRYYEQYF TGTGCCAGCAGCGTCCGGGACAGATACTACGAGCAGTACTTC
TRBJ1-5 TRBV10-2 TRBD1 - CASSATGARQPQHF TGCGCCAGCAGCGCGACAGGGGCCCGTCAGCCCCAGCATTTT
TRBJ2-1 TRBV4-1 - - CASSQTGTSSYNEQFF TGCGCCAGCAGCCAAACCGGGACTTCGTCCTACAATGAGCAGTTCTTC
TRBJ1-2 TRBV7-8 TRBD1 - CASSFRTGAGEGGYTF TGTGCCAGCAGCTTCCGGACAGGGGCGGGGGAAGGTGGCTACACCTTC
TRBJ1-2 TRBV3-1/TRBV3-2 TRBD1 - CASSQAGQHYGYTF TGTGCCAGCAGCCAAGCGGGACAGCACTATGGCTACACCTTC
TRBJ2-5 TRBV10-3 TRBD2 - CAIRNPDRGGHETQYF TGTGCCATCAGAAACCCAGACCGGGGGGGCCATGAGACCCAGTACTTC
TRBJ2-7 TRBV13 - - CASRQTSPGSEQYF TGTGCCAGCAGGCAGACATCGCCCGGGAGCGAGCAGTACTTC
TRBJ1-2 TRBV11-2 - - CASSSSVSYGYTF TGTGCCAGCAGCTCGAGTGTCTCTTATGGCTACACCTTC
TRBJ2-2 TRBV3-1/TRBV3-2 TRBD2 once CASSPSGGPTGELFF TGTGCCAGCAGCCCTAGCGGGGGGCCCACCGGGGAGCTGTTTTTT
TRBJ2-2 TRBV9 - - CASSSGGGRGGELFF TGTGCCAGCAGCTCGGGGGGCGGCCGTGGCGGGGAGCTGTTTTTT
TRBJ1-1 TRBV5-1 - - CASILGGLAFF TGCGCCAGCATTTTAGGGGGTCTGGCTTTCTTT
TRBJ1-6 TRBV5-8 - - CASSLGVRNSPLHF TGTGCCAGCAGCTTGGGGGTGAGGAATTCACCCCTCCACTTT
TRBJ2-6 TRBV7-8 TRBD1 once CASSLTTGGSGANVLTF TGTGCCAGCAGCTTAACGACAGGGGGATCTGGGGCCAACGTCCTGACTTTC
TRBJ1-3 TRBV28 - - CASSLFGLRGNTIYF TGTGCCAGCAGTTTATTTGGTCTCCGGGGAAACACCATATATTTT
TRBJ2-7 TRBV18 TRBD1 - CASSPQPAAGGPYEQYF TGTGCCAGCTCACCCCAACCGGCGGCAGGGGGACCCTACGAGCAGTACTTC
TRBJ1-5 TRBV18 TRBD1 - CASSPGTGVGQPQHF TGTGCCAGCTCACCCGGGACAGGGGTTGGTCAGCCCCAGCATTTT
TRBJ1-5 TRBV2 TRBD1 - CASTAGTGLSNQPQHF TGTGCCAGCACCGCGGGGACAGGTCTGAGCAATCAGCCCCAGCATTTT
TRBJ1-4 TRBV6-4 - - CASSSGQGTNEKLFF TGTGCCAGCAGCTCCGGACAAGGCACGAATGAAAAACTGTTTTTT
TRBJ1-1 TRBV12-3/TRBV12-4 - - CASSWGRSTEAFF TGTGCCAGCAGTTGGGGGAGGAGCACTGAAGCTTTCTTT